This T cell receptor beta chain was sequenced for a study of tumor-infiltrating lymphocytes in primary liver carcinoma. Findings and caveats of the study: Only about 7.5-24% of top clones were detected in all five tumor regions.

Starting from 500 ng of total RNA, TCR beta cDNA was produced with a primer in the constant region. Three nested multiplex PCR rounds, a slightly modified ARM-PCR method, built the TCR beta libraries. For 10 cycles apiece, the opening two PCR rounds ran with TRBV1-TRBV30 forward primers and a C-beta reverse primer. TCRdb called the multiplex PCR reads again in MiXCR, with one record for every CDR3 protein. Here the sample spans just under 45,000 distinct CDR3 sequences, about three quarters being singletons. On this clonotype: Its target is unknown. Being one base from a much bigger clone, this may be a read error.

Germline values: CDR1 SEHNR, CDR2 FQNEAQ (reference sequence). CDR3 length: 16 residues. The source material, about 19-30 mg of unsorted bulk tissue, was used to co-extract RNA and DNA. Every tumor was sampled at five separate regions. The chain joins TRBV7-9 to TRBJ2-3; TRBD2 matches 13 bases. Source material: liver tumor tissue from sampling region 2. This sample's subset: tumor region T2, inferior pole. This receptor was identified in a man between 35 and 55 years old with primary liver carcinoma and hepatitis B virus infection. Written as DNA, the CDR3 is TGTGTCAGCAGCCTGACTAGCGGGGGGTCCACAGATACGCAGTATTTT. It yields the protein CVSSLTSGGSTDTQYF.